Listed here is a single T cell receptor (beta chain). The target antigen is unknown. This sample was taken from a study of cytomegalovirus exposure and HLA in healthy donors. Study findings and constraints: The authors later linked a missense DCLRE1C variant to TCR beta V- and J-gene trimming. Using a false discovery rate of 0.05, a later analysis showed that 15,000 to 20,000 TCR beta sequences were associated with HLA alleles. Exclusion applied to some V segments, including TRBV6-2 and TRBV6-3, as they were indistinguishable. The only immune exposure information that was available was CMV serostatus.

PCR amplification relied on 60 Vbeta primers (plus 13 Jbeta primers). Assay: immunoSEQ multiplex PCR; the TCRdb copy retains only in-frame clones and omits some. The sample gives about 170,000 clones, around 80% of which show up once; 4.5% is in the top ten. Germline V CDR1 and CDR2: LNHNV, YYDKDF (reference sequence). Trimming cost V 1 base and J 0 bases, with 10 bases left between them. The CDR3 covers 15 residues. Sequenced input: PBMCs. The rearrangement joins TRBV15 to TRBJ2-7; maybe TRBD1 (5 bases). The TCR was taken from a woman in her fifties or sixties in good health and CMV-seropositive. The CDR3 DNA reads TGTGCCACCAGCAGAGGGGCAGGGAACTCCTACGAGCAGTACTTC. It is translated as CATSRGAGNSYEQYF. The entire variable domain, with the rest obtained from reference TRBV15 and TRBJ2-7, is as follows: DAMVIQNPRYQVTQFGKPVTLSCSQTLNHNVMYWYQQKSSQAPKLLFHYYDKDFNNEADTPDNFQSRRPNTSFCFLDIRSPGLGDTAMYLCATSRGAGNSYEQYFGPGTRLTVT.